A single sample is the source of the 17 T cell receptor beta chains below, sequenced in a study of monozygotic twins with inflammatory bowel disease. TCRdb reprocessed the 5' RACE reads and stores each CDR3 protein as one record, lacking DNA. This specimen shows more than 350,000 distinct CDR3 sequences; the ten leading clones hold roughly 2.3%. The sequencing input was blood. The receptor set was obtained from a human donor with ulcerative colitis or Crohn's disease, or a healthy co-twin of an affected twin (not recorded which).

The chain employs TRBV5-1 and TRBJ2-7; TCRdb designates TRBD1, a call that cannot be tested without DNA. CDR3 size: 14 residues. CDR1 SGHRS and CDR2 YFSETQ come from the germline V gene. The chain's CDR3 is CASSPGEVGYEQYF.

The V call is TRBV5-4, the J call TRBJ2-1; TCRdb selects TRBD1, and the lack of DNA leaves this call unchecked. CDR1 is SGHNT, CDR2 YYREEE, per germline (reference sequence). The CDR3 is made up of 17 amino acids. The CDR3 protein is CASSFRVGTGSYNEQFF. The complete variable domain, with remaining parts taken from reference TRBV5-4 and TRBJ2-1, reads ETGVTQSPTHLIKTRGQQVTLRCSSQSGHNTVSWYQQALGQGPQFIFQYYREEENGRGNFPPRFSGLQFPNYSSELNVNALELDDSALYLCASSFRVGTGSYNEQFFGPGTRLTVL.

The rearrangement joins TRBV12-3 or TRBV12-4 to TRBJ2-2; the D call from TCRdb, TRBD1, cannot be confirmed without DNA. CDR3 length: 16 amino acids. The CDR3 spells CASSFRTGLNTGELFF.

The chain couples TRBV3-1 to TRBJ2-6. Germline CDR1 is LGHDT and CDR2 is YNNKEL (reference sequence). The CDR3 loop spans 13 amino acids. The CDR3 loop is CASSQSGANVLTF.

CDR3 loop: CATLAGVGLGTDTQYF. J is TRBJ2-3 and V is TRBV6-1; as DNA is missing, the TRBD2 call by TCRdb cannot be tested. The CDR3 covers 16 residues. Germline CDR1 and CDR2: MNHNS and SASEGT.

The rearrangement links TRBV25-1 to TRBJ2-3; checking the TCRdb D call of TRBD2 is not possible without DNA. Germline loops: CDR1 MGHDK, CDR2 SYGVNS. The CDR3 extends over 15 amino acids. This CDR3 is CASSEPGLYTDTQYF.

The chain is built from TRBV7-8 and TRBJ1-3. Germline V gene sequence: CDR1 SGHVS, CDR2 FQNEAQ. CDR3 size: 17 residues. The CDR3 here is CASSSGVSRSSGNTIYF.

The rearrangement uses TRBV27 and TRBJ2-7; the TCRdb call, TRBD1, lacks DNA for checking. This CDR3 has 16 residues. From germline, CDR1 is MNHEY and CDR2 SMNVEV (reference sequence). This CDR3 reads CASSGDPVDSPYEQYF.

The J gene is TRBJ1-1, the V gene TRBV20-1; checking the TCRdb D call of TRBD1 is not possible without DNA. The length of the CDR3 is 13 residues. Germline loops: CDR1 DFQATT, CDR2 SNEGSKA (reference sequence). CDR3 protein: CSARAGMNTEAFF.

V gene TRBV4-3 combines with J gene TRBJ2-7; TCRdb selects TRBD2, and the lack of DNA leaves this call unchecked. From germline, CDR1 is LGHNA and CDR2 YSLEER. The CDR3 covers 15 residues. CDR3 residues: CASSHGQGGSGEQYF.

The chain employs TRBV7-3 and TRBJ1-5; TCRdb lists TRBD1, though no DNA is available to test this call. Germline V gene sequence: CDR1 SGHTA, CDR2 FQGTGA. The CDR3 sequence is 14 residues long. Here the CDR3 reads CASSLEASQGPQHF.

The chain has TRBV24-1 and TRBJ2-1; as DNA is missing, the TRBD1 call by TCRdb cannot be tested. Looked up from germline, CDR1 is KGHDR and CDR2 is SFDVKD. This CDR3 is built from 13 residues. CDR3 region: CATSDQGYNEQFF.

The chain has TRBV6-2 or TRBV6-3 and TRBJ2-7; TCRdb returns TRBD1, unconfirmable since there is no DNA. Germline V lookup: CDR1 MNHEY, CDR2 SVGEGT. The CDR3 runs to 16 residues. CDR3 residues: CASSHPLRGPSYEQYF.

The chain employs TRBV7-2 and TRBJ1-1. This CDR3 contains 14 residues. The germline V gene encodes CDR1 SGHTA and CDR2 FQGNSA. The CDR3 region is CASSRRTADTEAFF.

The chain uses TRBV20-1 and TRBJ1-4; the D gene TCRdb calls, TRBD1, cannot be checked with no DNA. The CDR3 consists of 14 residues. Looked up from germline, CDR1 is DFQATT and CDR2 is SNEGSKA (reference sequence). CDR3 in amino acids: CSAGRQGTNEKLFF.

The chain employs TRBV4-1 and TRBJ2-5. The length of the CDR3 is 14 residues. Germline CDR1 MGHRA, CDR2 YSYEKL. The CDR3 loop is CASSQDLGHQSQYF.

The chain carries TRBV21-1 and TRBJ1-1; TCRdb designates TRBD1, a call that cannot be tested without DNA. TRBV21-1 is shown as a pseudogene. The CDR3 covers 16 residues. This chain's CDR3 is CASSKEKQGAGTEAFF.